The rows below give T cell receptor beta chains drawn from one sample of a study of lymphopenia after photon versus proton radiotherapy. Assay used: immunoSEQ multiplex PCR; TCRdb lists only in-frame clones, some missing. The table lists 65,000 or so clones, about nine tenths of them singletons, with roughly 13% in the top ten. The input for sequencing was peripheral blood, taken from a patient treated with proton-based radiotherapy. The source is an elderly man with esophageal cancer. CDR3s include the opening cysteine and the closing phenylalanine or tryptophan. Each record gives: V gene, J gene, clone size, D gene, CDR3 DNA, CDR3 protein. A D gene is named only where the DNA matches it firmly. For some rows the clone size is stated as once, few or many, or as a class when expanded; others skip it.

TRBV4-3	TRBJ2-7	.	.	TGCGCCAGCAGCCAAGGGGCAGGGTCAGAGCAGTACTTC	CASSQGAGSEQYF
TRBV6-4	TRBJ2-6	.	.	TGTGCCACGGGGCACCGACGCTCTGGGGCCAACGTCCTGACTTTC	CATGHRRSGANVLTF
TRBV2	TRBJ2-3	.	.	TGTGCCAGCAGCGGCACACTGAGATTAGGCCCAGATACGCAGTATTTT	CASSGTLRLGPDTQYF
TRBV19	TRBJ1-5	.	.	TGTGCCAGTTTCGCTTACTCGGGATCAGGGCCCCAGCATTTT	CASFAYSGSGPQHF
TRBV6-6	TRBJ2-1	.	TRBD1	TGTGCCAGCAACGACAGGGGACACAATGAGCAGTTCTTC	CASNDRGHNEQFF
TRBV5-1	TRBJ1-1	.	.	TGCGCCAGCAGCCGGGACGGGTACAACACTGAAGCTTTCTTT	CASSRDGYNTEAFF
TRBV19	TRBJ2-5	.	.	TGTGCCAGTAGTATATGGGCGAAAGAGACCCAGTACTTC	CASSIWAKETQYF
TRBV18	TRBJ2-2	.	.	TGTGCCAGCTCACCGGGACGGACGAACACCGGGGAGCTGTTTTTT	CASSPGRTNTGELFF
TRBV4-1	TRBJ1-1	.	TRBD1	TGCGCCAGTACAGGGGTGAGGAACACTGAAGCTTTCTTT	CASTGVRNTEAFF
TRBV2	TRBJ1-1	once	.	TGTGCCAGCAGTGCAAGGGTGAGGACTGAAGCTTTCTTT	CASSARVRTEAFF
TRBV11-2	TRBJ1-2	.	.	TGTGCCAGCAGCTTAGATCACCTCAGGGAAGATGGCTACACCTTC	CASSLDHLREDGYTF
TRBV5-1	TRBJ1-2	.	TRBD1	TGCGCCAGCAGCGTGACAGGGGCCGGGGGCCGGAATGGCTACACCTTC	CASSVTGAGGRNGYTF
TRBV5-4	TRBJ2-2	.	.	TGTGCCAGCAGCTTGTTTGGAGGGGCAGCTAACACCGGGGAGCTGTTTTTT	CASSLFGGAANTGELFF
TRBV30	TRBJ2-5	.	TRBD2	TGTGCCTGGAGTCGAGGACTAGCGGGGGTGCGGGAGACCCAGTACTTC	CAWSRGLAGVRETQYF
TRBV10-3	TRBJ2-1	.	TRBD2	TGTGCCATCAAATCTGCGGGGGGACGGGATGAGCAGTTCTTC	CAIKSAGGRDEQFF
TRBV7-2	TRBJ1-2	.	.	TGTGCCAGCAGCTTAGAACCGGGACATGGCTACACCTTC	CASSLEPGHGYTF
TRBV4-1	TRBJ2-7	few	.	TGCGCCAGCAGCCAAGAGGCGGGGCGAAACTACGAGCAGTACTTC	CASSQEAGRNYEQYF
TRBV5-1	TRBJ1-1	.	.	TGCGCCAGCAGCTTAGACAGGCCGCACACTGAAGCTTTCTTT	CASSLDRPHTEAFF
TRBV29-1	TRBJ1-2	.	TRBD1	TGCAGCGTTGACGGGACAGCGGGGTATGGCTACACCTTC	CSVDGTAGYGYTF
TRBV4-2	TRBJ2-5	.	TRBD2	TGTGCCAGCAGCCAACAAATAGCGGGGGCCCAGACCCAGTACTTC	CASSQQIAGAQTQYF
TRBV19	TRBJ1-1	few	.	TGTGCCAGTAATGGGTACCTGAACACTGAAGCTTTCTTT	CASNGYLNTEAFF
TRBV27	TRBJ2-4	.	.	TGTGCCAGCAGTTTTACCCGGGACACAGCCAAAAACATTCAGTACTTC	CASSFTRDTAKNIQYF
TRBV27	TRBJ2-3	.	.	TGTGCCAGCAGTTTCCGGGACGGATGGGATACGCAGTATTTT	CASSFRDGWDTQYF
TRBV5-8	TRBJ2-7	once	.	TGTGCCAGCAGCCCAGCGTACGAGCAGTACTTC	CASSPAYEQYF
TRBV4-3	TRBJ1-3	.	.	TGCGCCAGCAGCCAACTACAGGGAAACACCATATATTTT	CASSQLQGNTIYF
TRBV7-2	TRBJ2-2	.	TRBD2	TGTGCCAGCAGCTTAGCGTCTAGCGGACGCACCGGGGAGCTGTTTTTT	CASSLASSGRTGELFF
TRBV6-5	TRBJ1-5	.	.	TGTGCCAGCAGTCCGACAGGCAGCAATCAGCCCCAGCATTTT	CASSPTGSNQPQHF
TRBV10-1	TRBJ2-2	.	.	TGCGCCAGCAGTGAAGGAGACCCGAGGAATGCGAACACCGGGGAGCTGTTTTTT	CASSEGDPRNANTGELFF
TRBV14	TRBJ1-2	.	.	TGTGCCAGCAGCCAAACGGGACGAACTTACTATGGCTACACCTTC	CASSQTGRTYYGYTF
TRBV5-1	TRBJ1-6	.	TRBD1	TGCGCCAGCAGCTTGGATGCGGACAGGACTTGGGAGCCCCTCCACTTT	CASSLDADRTWEPLHF
TRBV6-1	TRBJ2-7	.	.	TGTGCCAGCAGTGACCTCGGGGTAGCAAGGTCCTACGAGCAGTACTTC	CASSDLGVARSYEQYF
TRBV30	TRBJ1-3	.	.	TGTGCCTGGAGAGGCCCCAGGGGAATCGGAAACACCATATATTTT	CAWRGPRGIGNTIYF
TRBV27	TRBJ2-3	.	.	TGTGCCAGCAGTTATGCAGGGCAAAATACGCAGTATTTT	CASSYAGQNTQYF
TRBV28	TRBJ1-1	.	.	TGTGCCAGCAGTCCCCCCAGCCAGGGGAACACTGAAGCTTTCTTT	CASSPPSQGNTEAFF
TRBV7-2	TRBJ2-5	.	TRBD2	TGTGCCAGCAGCTTCGGACTAGCGGGGGTTGAGACCCAGTACTTC	CASSFGLAGVETQYF
TRBV7-3	TRBJ1-2	.	TRBD1	TGTGCCAGCAGCTTACAGGGGGAGGATGGCTACACCTTC	CASSLQGEDGYTF
TRBV5-1	TRBJ2-7	many	.	TGCGCCAGCACCCCGGGGCAAGGCGGCTACTACGAGCAGTACTTC	CASTPGQGGYYEQYF
TRBV5-8	TRBJ1-6	once	TRBD1	TGTGCCAGCAGCTCCGGACAGGGCGCCAATTCACCCCTCCACTTT	CASSSGQGANSPLHF
TRBV29-1	TRBJ1-1	.	TRBD1	TGCAGCGTGGGACAGGGGAACACTGAAGCTTTCTTT	CSVGQGNTEAFF
TRBV6-5	TRBJ2-1	.	.	TGTGCCAGCAGTTACTCGGGAAGCGGCCGCAATGAGCAGTTCTTC	CASSYSGSGRNEQFF
TRBV19	TRBJ1-1	.	.	TGTGCCACTATACAGGGAGCAGCTTTCTTT	CATIQGAAFF
TRBV18	TRBJ2-3	.	TRBD1	TGTGCCAGCTCCCCCGTGCGACAGGGGGCGTTGGATACAGATACGCAGTATTTT	CASSPVRQGALDTDTQYF
TRBV5-5	TRBJ2-1	.	TRBD2	TGTGCCAGCAGCTGGGGACTAGCGGGAGTTTATGAGCAGTTCTTC	CASSWGLAGVYEQFF
TRBV2	TRBJ2-7	few	TRBD2	TGTGCCAGCAGTGAAACGGGGGGGGACAAGTACTTC	CASSETGGDKYF
TRBV7-3	TRBJ2-1	.	.	TGTGCCAGCAGCTCGGGGCCGCTTGCTTACAATGAGCAGTTCTTC	CASSSGPLAYNEQFF
TRBV7-2	TRBJ2-5	.	.	TGTGCCAGCAGCCCCAGGGGGGGGCGTTGGGAGACCCAGTACTTC	CASSPRGGRWETQYF
TRBV5-6	TRBJ2-7	.	.	TGTGCCAGCAGCTTGAGGGCAGGGGTCCCCTCCGAGCAGTACTTC	CASSLRAGVPSEQYF